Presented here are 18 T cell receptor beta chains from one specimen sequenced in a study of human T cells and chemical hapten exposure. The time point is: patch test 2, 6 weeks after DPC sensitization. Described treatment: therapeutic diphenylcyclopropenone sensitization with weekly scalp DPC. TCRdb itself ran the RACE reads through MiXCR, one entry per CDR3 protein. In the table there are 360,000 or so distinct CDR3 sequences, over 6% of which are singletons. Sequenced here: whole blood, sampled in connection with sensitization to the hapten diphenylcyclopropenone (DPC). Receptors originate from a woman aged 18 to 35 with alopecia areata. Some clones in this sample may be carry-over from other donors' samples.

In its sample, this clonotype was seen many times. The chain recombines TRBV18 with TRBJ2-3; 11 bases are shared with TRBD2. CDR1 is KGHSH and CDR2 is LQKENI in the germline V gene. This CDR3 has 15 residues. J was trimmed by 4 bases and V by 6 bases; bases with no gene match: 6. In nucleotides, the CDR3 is TGTGCCAGCTCTCCTAGCGGGGGGCCAGCAGATACGCAGTATTTT. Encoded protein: CASSPSGGPADTQYF.

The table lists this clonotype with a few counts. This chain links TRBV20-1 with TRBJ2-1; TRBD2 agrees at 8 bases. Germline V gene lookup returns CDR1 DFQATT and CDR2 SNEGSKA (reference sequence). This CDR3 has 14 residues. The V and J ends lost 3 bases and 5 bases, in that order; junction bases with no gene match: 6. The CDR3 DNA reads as TGCAGTGCTAGCGGGGGGGAACCTCACAATGAGCAGTTCTTC. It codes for CSASGGEPHNEQFF.

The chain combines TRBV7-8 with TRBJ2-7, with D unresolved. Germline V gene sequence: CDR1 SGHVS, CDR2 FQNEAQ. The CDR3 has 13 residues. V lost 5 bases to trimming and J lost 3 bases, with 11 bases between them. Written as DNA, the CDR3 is TGTGCCAGCAGCCCACGGACGTACTACGAGCAGTACTTC. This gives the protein CASSPRTYYEQYF.

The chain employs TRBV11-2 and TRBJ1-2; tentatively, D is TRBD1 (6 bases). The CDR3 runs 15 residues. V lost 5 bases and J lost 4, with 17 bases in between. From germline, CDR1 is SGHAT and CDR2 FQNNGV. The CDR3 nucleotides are TGTGCCAGCAGCCCGCGTAGAGGGGGTGTCTATGGCTACACCTTC. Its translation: CASSPRRGGVYGYTF.

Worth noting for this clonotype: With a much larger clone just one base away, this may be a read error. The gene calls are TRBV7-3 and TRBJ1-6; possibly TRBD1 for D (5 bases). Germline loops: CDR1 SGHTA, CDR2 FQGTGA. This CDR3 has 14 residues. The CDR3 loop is CASRRDSYNSPLLF. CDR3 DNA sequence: TGTGCCTCTCGTAGGGACTCCTATAATTCACCCCTCCTCTTT.

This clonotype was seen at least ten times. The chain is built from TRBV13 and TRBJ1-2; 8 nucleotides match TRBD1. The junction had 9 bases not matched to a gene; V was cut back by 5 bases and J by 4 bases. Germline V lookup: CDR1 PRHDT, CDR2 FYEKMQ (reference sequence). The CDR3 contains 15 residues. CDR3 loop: CASSGDRQGSYGYTF. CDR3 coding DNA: TGTGCCAGCAGCGGAGACAGACAGGGGAGCTATGGCTACACCTTC.

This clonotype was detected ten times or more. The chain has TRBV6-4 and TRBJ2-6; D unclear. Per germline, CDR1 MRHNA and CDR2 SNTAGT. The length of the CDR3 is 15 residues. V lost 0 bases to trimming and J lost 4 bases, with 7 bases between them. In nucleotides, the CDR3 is TGTGCCAGCAGTGACTCCAGGACCGGGGCCAACGTCCTGACTTTC. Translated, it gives CASSDSRTGANVLTF.

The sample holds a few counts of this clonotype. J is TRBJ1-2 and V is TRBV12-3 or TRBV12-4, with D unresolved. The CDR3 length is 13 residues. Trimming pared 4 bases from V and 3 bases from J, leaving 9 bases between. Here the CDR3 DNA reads TGTGCCAGCAGTTCTGCCGGAGACTATGGCTACACCTTC. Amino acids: CASSSAGDYGYTF.

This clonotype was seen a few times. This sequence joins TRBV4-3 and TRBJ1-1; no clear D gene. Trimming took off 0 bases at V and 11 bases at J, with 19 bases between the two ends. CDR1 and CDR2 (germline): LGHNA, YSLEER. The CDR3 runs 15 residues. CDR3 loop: CASSQDHGQEAGAFF. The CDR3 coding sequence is TGCGCCAGCAGCCAAGATCATGGGCAGGAAGCAGGTGCTTTCTTT.

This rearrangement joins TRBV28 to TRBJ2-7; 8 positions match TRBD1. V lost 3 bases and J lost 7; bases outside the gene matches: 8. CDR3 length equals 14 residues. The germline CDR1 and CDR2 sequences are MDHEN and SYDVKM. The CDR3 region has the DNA TGTGCCAGCAGTTTGGATCAGGGGGCGGATGAGCAGTACTTC. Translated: CASSLDQGADEQYF. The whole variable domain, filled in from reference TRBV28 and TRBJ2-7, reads DVKVTQSSRYLVKRTGEKVFLECVQDMDHENMFWYRQDPGLGLRLIYFSYDVKMKEKGDIPEGYSVSREKKERFSLILESASTNQTSMYLCASSLDQGADEQYFGPGTRLTVT.

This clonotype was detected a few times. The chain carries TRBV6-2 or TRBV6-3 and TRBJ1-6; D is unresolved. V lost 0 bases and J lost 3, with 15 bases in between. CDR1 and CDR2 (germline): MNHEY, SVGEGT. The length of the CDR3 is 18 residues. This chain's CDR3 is CASSYSNLGGNYNSPLHF. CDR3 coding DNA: TGTGCCAGCAGTTACTCGAATCTGGGAGGAAACTATAATTCACCCCTCCACTTT.

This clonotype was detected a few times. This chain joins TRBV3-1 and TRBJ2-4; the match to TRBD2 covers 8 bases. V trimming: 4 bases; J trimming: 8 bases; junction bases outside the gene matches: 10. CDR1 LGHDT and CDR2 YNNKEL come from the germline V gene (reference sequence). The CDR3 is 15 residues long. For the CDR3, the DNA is TGTGCCAGCAGCCCTACTCCGGGGGGGCTTTACATTCAGTACTTC. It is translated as CASSPTPGGLYIQYF.

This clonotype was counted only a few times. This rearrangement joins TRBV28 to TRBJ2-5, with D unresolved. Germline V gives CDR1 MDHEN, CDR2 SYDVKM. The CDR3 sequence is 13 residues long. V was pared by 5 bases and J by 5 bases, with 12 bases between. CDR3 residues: CASSPSLGETQYF. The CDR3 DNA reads TGTGCCAGCAGTCCTTCCCTAGGGGAGACCCAGTACTTC. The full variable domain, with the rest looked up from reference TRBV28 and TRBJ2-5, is DVKVTQSSRYLVKRTGEKVFLECVQDMDHENMFWYRQDPGLGLRLIYFSYDVKMKEKGDIPEGYSVSREKKERFSLILESASTNQTSMYLCASSPSLGETQYFGPGTRLLVL.

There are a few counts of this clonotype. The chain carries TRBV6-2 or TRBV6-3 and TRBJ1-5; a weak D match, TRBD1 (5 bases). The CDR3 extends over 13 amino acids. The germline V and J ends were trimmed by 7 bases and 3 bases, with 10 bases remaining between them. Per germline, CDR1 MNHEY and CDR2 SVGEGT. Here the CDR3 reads CASTDSYNQPQHF. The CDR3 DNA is TGTGCCAGCACCGACAGCTACAATCAGCCCCAGCATTTT.

For the CDR3, the DNA is TGTGCCAGCAGCATCCCGGGACTAGCTGTAGAGAGCTCCTACAATGAGCAGTTCTTC. This codes for CASSIPGLAVESSYNEQFF. The chain carries TRBV5-4 and TRBJ2-1, with 9 bases aligning to TRBD2. With V trimmed by 4 bases and J by 0 bases, 14 bases remained unmatched. There are 19 residues in the CDR3. Per the germline V gene, CDR1 is SGHNT and CDR2 is YYREEE (reference sequence).

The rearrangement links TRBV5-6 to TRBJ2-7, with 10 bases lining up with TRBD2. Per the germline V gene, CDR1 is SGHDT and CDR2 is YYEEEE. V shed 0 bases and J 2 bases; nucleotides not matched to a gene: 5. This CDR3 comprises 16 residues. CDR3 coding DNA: TGTGCCAGCAGCTTGGTTGGTAGCGGGGGGCCCTACGAGCAGTACTTC. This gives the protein CASSLVGSGGPYEQYF.

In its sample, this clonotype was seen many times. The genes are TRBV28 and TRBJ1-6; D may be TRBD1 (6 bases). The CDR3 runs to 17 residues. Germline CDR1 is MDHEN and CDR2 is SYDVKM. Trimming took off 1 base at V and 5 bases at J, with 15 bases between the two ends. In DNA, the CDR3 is TGTGCCAGCAGTTTATACCACGCAGGGGCTAATAATTCACCCCTCCACTTT. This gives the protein CASSLYHAGANNSPLHF. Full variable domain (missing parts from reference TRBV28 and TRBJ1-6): DVKVTQSSRYLVKRTGEKVFLECVQDMDHENMFWYRQDPGLGLRLIYFSYDVKMKEKGDIPEGYSVSREKKERFSLILESASTNQTSMYLCASSLYHAGANNSPLHFGNGTRLTVT.

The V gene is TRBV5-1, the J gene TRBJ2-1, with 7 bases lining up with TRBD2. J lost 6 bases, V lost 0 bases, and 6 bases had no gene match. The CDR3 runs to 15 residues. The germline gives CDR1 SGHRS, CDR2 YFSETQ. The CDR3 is CASSLDGLVPNEQFF. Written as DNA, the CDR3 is TGCGCCAGCAGCTTGGACGGACTAGTCCCCAATGAGCAGTTCTTC. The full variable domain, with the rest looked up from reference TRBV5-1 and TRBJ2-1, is KAGVTQTPRYLIKTRGQQVTLSCSPISGHRSVSWYQQTPGQGLQFLFEYFSETQRNKGNFPGRFSGRQFSNSRSEMNVSTLELGDSALYLCASSLDGLVPNEQFFGPGTRLTVL.